The present entry profiles one T cell receptor beta chain with its context. This CDR3 comprises 14 residues. The germline V gene encodes CDR1 LNHDA and CDR2 SQIVND (reference sequence). V was cut by 5 bases and J by 0 bases, with 10 bases left in between. This record comes from a study of blood T cell repertoires in COVID-19. The overall study: COVID-19 samples from acute and convalescent phases originated in the United States, Italy and Spain.

The method was immunoSEQ multiplex PCR; TCRdb's version includes in-frame clones alone and lacks a portion of them. The sample lists more than 80,000 clones; 88% were seen once. V is TRBV19 and J is TRBJ1-1; a possible D gene is TRBD1 (6 bases). This TCR derives from a man older than 75 with acute or convalescent COVID-19. Sequenced sample: peripheral blood. The CDR3, as DNA: TGTGCCAGTAGTTCGGGACAAATGAACACTGAAGCTTTCTTT. This gives the protein CASSSGQMNTEAFF.